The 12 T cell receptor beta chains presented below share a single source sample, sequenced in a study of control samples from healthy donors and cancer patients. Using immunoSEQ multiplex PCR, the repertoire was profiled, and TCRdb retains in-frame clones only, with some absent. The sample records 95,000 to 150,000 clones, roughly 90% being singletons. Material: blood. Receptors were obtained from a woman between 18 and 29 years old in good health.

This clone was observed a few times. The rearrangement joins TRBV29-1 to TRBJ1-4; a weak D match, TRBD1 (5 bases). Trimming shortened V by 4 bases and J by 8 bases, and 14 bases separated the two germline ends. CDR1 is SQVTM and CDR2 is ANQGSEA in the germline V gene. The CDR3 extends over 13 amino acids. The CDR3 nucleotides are TGCAGCGTTGCCGGAGGGGCTCGGGAAAAACTGTTTTTT. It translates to CSVAGGAREKLFF.

The CDR3 DNA is TGTGCCAGTAGTATGGAACATATTGGACAGGGCATAAGTAACTATGGCTACACCTTC. Its protein is CASSMEHIGQGISNYGYTF. The chain recombines TRBV19 with TRBJ1-2; 8 positions agree with TRBD1. Germline-derived CDR1 and CDR2 are LNHDA and SQIVND (reference sequence). Trimming cost V 3 bases and J 1 base; bases outside gene matches: 16. CDR3 size: 19 residues.

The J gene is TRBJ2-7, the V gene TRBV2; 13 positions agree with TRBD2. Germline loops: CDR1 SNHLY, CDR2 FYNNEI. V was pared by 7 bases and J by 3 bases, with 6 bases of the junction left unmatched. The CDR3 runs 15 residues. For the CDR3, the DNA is TGTGCCAGCAATGGACTAGCGGGAGCGAACTACGAGCAGTACTTC. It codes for CASNGLAGANYEQYF.

Here the CDR3 reads CASSLMAGADTQYF. The CDR3 bases are TGCGCCAGCAGCTTGATGGCGGGGGCAGATACGCAGTATTTT. The chain joins TRBV5-1 to TRBJ2-3; 7 bases are shared with TRBD2. V shed 1 base and J 4 bases; nucleotides not matched to a gene: 3. Germline V gene data show CDR1 as SGHRS and CDR2 as YFSETQ. This CDR3 has 14 residues.

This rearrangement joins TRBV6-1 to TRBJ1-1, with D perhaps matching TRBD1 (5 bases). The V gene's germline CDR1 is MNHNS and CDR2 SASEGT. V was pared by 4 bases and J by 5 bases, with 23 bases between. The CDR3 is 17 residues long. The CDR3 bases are TGTGCCAGCAGTGTCCCCACGGGGGGGGGACCGATTACTGAAGCTTTCTTT. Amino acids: CASSVPTGGGPITEAFF.

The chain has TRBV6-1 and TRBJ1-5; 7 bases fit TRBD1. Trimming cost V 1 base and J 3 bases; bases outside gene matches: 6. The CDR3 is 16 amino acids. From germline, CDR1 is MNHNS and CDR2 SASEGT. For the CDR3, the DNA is TGTGCCAGCAGTGAAGGCAAGGGGGCTGACAATCAGCCCCAGCATTTT. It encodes CASSEGKGADNQPQHF.

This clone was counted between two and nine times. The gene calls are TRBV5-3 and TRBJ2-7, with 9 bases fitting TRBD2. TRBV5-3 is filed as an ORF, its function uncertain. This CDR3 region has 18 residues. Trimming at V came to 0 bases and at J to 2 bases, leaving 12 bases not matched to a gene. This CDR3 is CARSLVNAGGPRTYEQYF. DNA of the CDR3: TGTGCCAGAAGCTTGGTTAATGCGGGAGGGCCTCGGACCTACGAGCAGTACTTC.

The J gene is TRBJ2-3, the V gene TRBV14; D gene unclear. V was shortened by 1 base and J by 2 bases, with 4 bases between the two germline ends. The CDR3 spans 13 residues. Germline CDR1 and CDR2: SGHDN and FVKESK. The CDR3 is CASSQVFTDTQYF. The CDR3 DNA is TGTGCCAGCAGCCAAGTGTTCACAGATACGCAGTATTTT.

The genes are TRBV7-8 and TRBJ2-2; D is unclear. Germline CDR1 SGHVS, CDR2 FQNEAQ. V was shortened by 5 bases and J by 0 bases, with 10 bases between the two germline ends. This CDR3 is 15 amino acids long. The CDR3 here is CASSPGPANTGELFF. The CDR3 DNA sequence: TGTGCCAGCAGCCCGGGCCCCGCGAACACCGGGGAGCTGTTTTTT.

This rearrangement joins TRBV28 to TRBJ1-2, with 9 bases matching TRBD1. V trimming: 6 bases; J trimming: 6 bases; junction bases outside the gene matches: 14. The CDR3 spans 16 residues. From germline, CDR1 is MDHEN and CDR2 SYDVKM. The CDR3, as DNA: TGTGCCAGCAGGTCTCCAGGGACAGGGCTAGGGGATGGCTACACCTTC. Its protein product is CASRSPGTGLGDGYTF.

The CDR3 sequence: CASSLALNFNEKLFF. As DNA, the CDR3 is TGCGCCAGCAGCTTGGCCCTAAACTTTAATGAAAAACTGTTTTTT. J is TRBJ1-4 and V is TRBV5-1; no clear D. The V end lost 0 bases, the J end lost 4 bases, and 10 bases lay between the germline ends. In germline, CDR1 is SGHRS, CDR2 YFSETQ. This CDR3 spans 15 amino acids.

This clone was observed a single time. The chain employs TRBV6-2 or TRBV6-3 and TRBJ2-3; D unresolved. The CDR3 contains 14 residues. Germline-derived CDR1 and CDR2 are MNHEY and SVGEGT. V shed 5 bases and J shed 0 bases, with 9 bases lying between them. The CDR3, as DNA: TGTGCCAGCAGTGTTCCACTAAGCACAGATACGCAGTATTTT. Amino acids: CASSVPLSTDTQYF.